These 20 T cell receptor beta chains came from one sample sequenced in a study of cytomegalovirus exposure and HLA in healthy donors. The PCR had 60 Vbeta and 13 Jbeta primers. Measured with immunoSEQ multiplex PCR; TCRdb has only the in-frame clones, and not every one. The sample has some 170,000 clones; approximately 72% are singletons. The source material was PBMCs. These receptors were collected from a human donor in good health.

The J gene is TRBJ1-2, the V gene TRBV18; D is uncertain. V lost 2 bases, J lost 2 bases, and 6 bases lay in between. CDR1 KGHSH and CDR2 LQKENI come from the germline V gene. This CDR3 is built from 13 residues. CDR3 in DNA: TGTGCCAGCTCACCAACAGTGAACTATGGCTACACCTTC. The encoded protein is CASSPTVNYGYTF.

V usage is TRBV7-3 and J usage is TRBJ2-3; tentatively, D is TRBD2 (5 bases). The V gene's germline CDR1 is SGHTA and CDR2 FQGTGA. Trimming cost V 3 bases and J 2 bases, with 18 bases left between them. The CDR3 is made up of 17 amino acids. The CDR3 is CASSLRRDTTNTDTQYF. The DNA for the CDR3 is TGTGCCAGCAGCTTGCGACGGGATACCACGAACACAGATACGCAGTATTTT.

V and J are TRBV2 and TRBJ2-5; 9 bases align to TRBD1. Germline V gene lookup returns CDR1 SNHLY and CDR2 FYNNEI. The CDR3 sequence is 15 residues long. Trimming took 5 bases from V and 5 from J; bases not matched to a gene: 9. The CDR3 region has the DNA TGTGCCAGCAGTTACAGGGGGCTCCGAGAGGAGACCCAGTACTTC. Protein: CASSYRGLREETQYF.

This chain links TRBV27 with TRBJ1-1; no clear D gene. Looked up from germline, CDR1 is MNHEY and CDR2 is SMNVEV (reference sequence). Trimming stripped 0 bases from V and 10 bases from J, with 12 bases between. CDR3 length equals 13 residues. The CDR3 loop is CASSLSMQYRAFF. The CDR3 region has the DNA TGTGCCAGCAGTTTATCGATGCAGTATCGAGCTTTCTTT.

The chain is built from TRBV5-6 and TRBJ1-2; 8 bases are shared with TRBD1. The length of the CDR3 is 15 residues. Germline V lookup: CDR1 SGHDT, CDR2 YYEEEE. J gave up 5 bases and V 0 bases, and 6 bases lay outside the gene matches. The CDR3 coding sequence is TGTGCCAGCAGCTTGGAGGAGACAGGGGTATATGGCTACACCTTC. Protein sequence: CASSLEETGVYGYTF.

This clone was seen a handful of times. J is TRBJ2-6 and V is TRBV4-1, with 7 bases identical to TRBD1. Germline CDR1 and CDR2: MGHRA and YSYEKL. Losses at the gene ends were 3 bases for V and 3 bases for J; bases not matched to a gene: 5. This CDR3 has 16 residues. For the CDR3, the DNA is TGCGCCAGCAGCCAGGGCCAGGGGGATGGGGCCAACGTCCTGACTTTC. Translated: CASSQGQGDGANVLTF.

This chain connects TRBV9 to TRBJ1-2; TRBD1 matches 8 bases. Trimming removed 2 bases from V and 4 bases from J; junction bases left unmatched: 7. Germline V gene lookup returns CDR1 SGDLS and CDR2 YYNGEE. CDR3 length: 15 amino acids. CDR3 in DNA: TGTGCCAGCAGCGTCGGGCCAGGGGGCAGCTATGGCTACACCTTC. This encodes CASSVGPGGSYGYTF. Full variable domain (missing parts from reference TRBV9 and TRBJ1-2): DSGVTQTPKHLITATGQRVTLRCSPRSGDLSVYWYQQSLDQGLQFLIQYYNGEERAKGNILERFSAQQFPDLHSELNLSSLELGDSALYFCASSVGPGGSYGYTFGSGTRLTVV.

The chain uses TRBV30 and TRBJ1-5; tentative D call: TRBD1 (5 bases). Germline V CDR1 and CDR2: GTSNPN, SVGIG (reference sequence). The CDR3 spans 14 residues. Trimming took 2 bases from V and 2 from J, leaving 10 bases between them. CDR3 in amino acids: CAWSTGLGNQPQHF. The CDR3 nucleotides read TGTGCCTGGAGTACAGGACTAGGCAATCAGCCCCAGCATTTT.

The table lists this clone with a count of one. The chain combines TRBV6-1 with TRBJ2-5; D may be TRBD2 (8 bases). The V gene's germline CDR1 is MNHNS and CDR2 SASEGT. V dropped 3 bases and J dropped 13 bases, with 24 bases sitting between them. The CDR3 contains 15 residues. CDR3 DNA: TGTGCCAGCAGTGACCGGGACCGAGACGGGAGGGGGCGGTACTTC. It is translated as CASSDRDRDGRGRYF.

This chain uses TRBV7-3 with TRBJ1-6, with 11 nucleotides matching TRBD1. The V segment lost 5 bases and the J segment 10 bases; nucleotides outside the gene matches: 7. The germline V gene encodes CDR1 SGHTA and CDR2 FQGTGA. The CDR3 has 15 amino acids. CDR3 amino acids: CASSTRTGGKSPLHF. The CDR3, as DNA: TGTGCCAGCAGCACTCGGACAGGGGGCAAGTCACCCCTCCACTTT.

In DNA form, the CDR3 reads TGTGCCAGTACCCGGACAGGGGAGGTTTGGTATGGCTACACCTTC. It specifies CASTRTGEVWYGYTF. The chain couples TRBV19 to TRBJ1-2; 9 nucleotides line up with TRBD1. The ends lost 7 bases at V and 5 bases at J; junction bases unmatched: 11. Germline V CDR1 and CDR2: LNHDA, SQIVND (reference sequence). This CDR3 has 15 amino acids.

The chain carries TRBV27 and TRBJ2-1; D gene ambiguous. In germline, CDR1 is MNHEY, CDR2 SMNVEV (reference sequence). There are 14 residues in the CDR3. The germline V and J ends were trimmed by 5 bases and 8 bases, with 16 bases remaining between them. The CDR3 here is CASSPAGSADEQFF. The CDR3 DNA is TGTGCCAGCAGTCCGGCCGGGTCGGCGGATGAGCAGTTCTTC.

The chain links TRBV5-1 to TRBJ2-1; 10 nucleotides line up with TRBD2. Germline V gives CDR1 SGHRS, CDR2 YFSETQ. Trimming removed 7 bases from V and 10 bases from J; junction bases left unmatched: 8. The CDR3 totals 13 residues. This chain's CDR3 is CASQAGGAGEQFF. The CDR3 DNA reads as TGCGCCAGCCAAGCGGGGGGGGCGGGAGAGCAGTTCTTC.

This clone has just a few counts. The chain couples TRBV25-1 to TRBJ1-4; TRBD1 matches at 8 bases. Germline V gene lookup returns CDR1 MGHDK and CDR2 SYGVNS. V dropped 6 bases and J dropped 3; count of bases not matched to a gene: 9. This CDR3 spans 16 amino acids. In DNA form, the CDR3 reads TGTGCCAGCAGAGAGGGCAGGGGGCTATCTAATGAAAAACTGTTTTTT. It is translated as CASREGRGLSNEKLFF.

This chain's CDR3 is CASSLDVGSTEAFF. The CDR3 DNA sequence: TGCGCCAGCAGCTTGGATGTAGGGAGCACTGAAGCTTTCTTT. The chain is built from TRBV5-1 and TRBJ1-1; D is unclear. Germline loops: CDR1 SGHRS, CDR2 YFSETQ. The length of the CDR3 is 14 residues. Trimming stripped 0 bases from V and 4 bases from J, with 10 bases between. Together with reference TRBV5-1 and TRBJ1-1, the CDR3 gives the full variable domain: KAGVTQTPRYLIKTRGQQVTLSCSPISGHRSVSWYQQTPGQGLQFLFEYFSETQRNKGNFPGRFSGRQFSNSRSEMNVSTLELGDSALYLCASSLDVGSTEAFFGQGTRLTVV.

This clone turned up a few times. The rearrangement links TRBV19 to TRBJ2-2, with 9 bases lining up with TRBD1. V was pared by 4 bases and J by 8 bases, with 8 bases of the junction left unmatched. The germline CDR1 and CDR2 sequences are LNHDA and SQIVND (reference sequence). The CDR3 extends over 15 amino acids. CDR3: CASSSPGTGIGELFF. CDR3 nucleotides: TGTGCCAGTAGTAGTCCCGGGACAGGGATTGGGGAGCTGTTTTTT.

The chain carries TRBV28 and TRBJ2-7, with 8 bases identical to TRBD1. V was clipped by 6 bases and J by 2 bases; unmatched bases: 6. Germline V CDR1 and CDR2: MDHEN, SYDVKM. CDR3 length: 14 residues. CDR3: CASSDRGLTYEQYF. The CDR3 DNA sequence: TGTGCCAGCAGCGACAGGGGCCTTACCTACGAGCAGTACTTC.

This chain connects TRBV5-4 to TRBJ1-4; TRBD1 matches at 9 bases. V trimming: 4 bases; J trimming: 10 bases; junction bases outside the gene matches: 2. CDR1 is SGHNT and CDR2 is YYREEE in the germline V gene (reference sequence). The CDR3 has 12 amino acids. CDR3 bases: TGTGCCAGCAGCCTGACAGGGGGAAAACTGTTTTTT. Translation: CASSLTGGKLFF. Full variable domain (missing parts from reference TRBV5-4 and TRBJ1-4): ETGVTQSPTHLIKTRGQQVTLRCSSQSGHNTVSWYQQALGQGPQFIFQYYREEENGRGNFPPRFSGLQFPNYSSELNVNALELDDSALYLCASSLTGGKLFFGSGTQLSVL.

The J gene is TRBJ2-7, the V gene TRBV9; 13 bases are a match to TRBD2. Germline V gene lookup returns CDR1 SGDLS and CDR2 YYNGEE. V trimming: 2 bases; J trimming: 11 bases; junction bases outside the gene matches: 4. The CDR3 runs 13 residues. CDR3 sequence (DNA): TGTGCCAGCAGCGTGGGACTAGCGGGGAGCGAGTACTTC. Protein: CASSVGLAGSEYF.

The chain employs TRBV19 and TRBJ1-4, with TRBD1 as a possible D gene (5 bases). V was clipped by 7 bases and J by 13 bases, with 13 bases between them. The CDR3 has 11 amino acids. The germline gives CDR1 LNHDA, CDR2 SQIVND (reference sequence). CDR3 region: CASTRGGGLFF. DNA for the CDR3: TGTGCCAGTACCCGGGGGGGAGGACTGTTTTTT. The full variable domain, its missing parts supplied by reference TRBV19 and TRBJ1-4, is DGGITQSPKYLFRKEGQNVTLSCEQNLNHDAMYWYRQDPGQGLRLIYYSQIVNDFQKGDIAEGYSVSREKKESFPLTVTSAQKNPTAFYLCASTRGGGLFFGSGTQLSVL.